This TCR beta chain was captured in a study of shared clonotypes between healthy human individuals. Findings and limits, study-wide: The expectation was that sequencing depth would affect clonotype sharing among donors.

For this clone: Its antigen is still unknown.

CDR3 length equals 15 residues. Germline-derived CDR1 and CDR2 are MGHRA and YSYEKL. J gave up 3 bases and V 6 bases, and 8 bases lay outside the gene matches. The naive CD8 subset, CD45RO-negative cells positively selected for CCR7, excluded terminally differentiated effector memory CD45RA+ cells. An assay was performed, and its level was deep. The assay was immunoSEQ multiplex PCR, and TCRdb's table has in-frame clones only and misses some. The sample gives more than 2 million clones, roughly 93% of which show up once; roughly 1.7% is in the top ten. The chain joins TRBV4-1 to TRBJ2-5, with 9 nucleotides matching TRBD1. The receptor's source is a man between 18 and 35 years old in good health. Some clones in this sample may be carry-over from other donors' samples. Sequenced input: naive CD8+ T cells from PBMCs. This CDR3 is CASSVMGQGKETQYF. CDR3 bases: TGCGCCAGCAGTGTCATGGGACAGGGTAAAGAGACCCAGTACTTC.